This TCR beta chain originates from a study of cytotoxic CD8 clonotypes in ibrutinib-treated CLL. The CDR3 covers 11 residues. Repertoires were generated with immunoSEQ multiplex PCR, while TCRdb's copy carries only in-frame clones and drops some. This sample carries about 68,000 clones, about 63% of them seen once, and the ten largest clones take approximately 6%. This sequence was found in a human donor with chronic lymphocytic leukemia. The material was PBMCs, obtained after 12 months of ibrutinib treatment. This sequence joins TRBV12-1 and TRBJ2-1. TRBV12-1 is flagged as a pseudogene. The CDR3 is CASSFTNEQFF. The CDR3 DNA reads as TGTGCCAGCAGCTTTACCAATGAGCAGTTCTTC.